The rows below give T cell receptor beta chains drawn from one sample of a study of blood T cells in healthy people across ages. MiXCR, applied by TCRdb to the 5' RACE reads, yields one record per CDR3 protein. This table has about 1,800,000 distinct CDR3 sequences, roughly 28% appearing once. Sequenced input: blood. The receptor set was obtained from a woman under 40 in good health. CDR3s include the opening cysteine and the closing phenylalanine or tryptophan.

V	J	CDR3
TRBV29-1	TRBJ1-5	CSVGSQTEPYSNQPQHF
TRBV20-1	TRBJ2-3	CSGVSSTDTQYF
TRBV5-6	TRBJ2-7	CASSYQRGSSYEQYF
TRBV10-3	TRBJ1-1	CAIRSGTGRTEAFF
TRBV6-5	TRBJ2-5	CASSYLAGGDNEQYF
TRBV6-5	TRBJ2-7	CASSYSNVGGSYEQYF
TRBV6-1	TRBJ1-4	CASSEEGVWREKLFF
TRBV12-3/TRBV12-4	TRBJ1-5	CASSLSEGQPQHF
TRBV9	TRBJ2-3	CASSTGLTTDTQYF
TRBV6-2/TRBV6-3	TRBJ1-4	CATRSEDEKLFF
TRBV7-9	TRBJ2-6	CASSLTRGRVGANVLTF
TRBV3-1	TRBJ2-5	CASSHRAHLDAQYF
TRBV7-6	TRBJ1-3	CASSPQGRGNTIYF
TRBV20-1	TRBJ2-3	CSAWGGTSGGTDTQYF
TRBV12-3/TRBV12-4	TRBJ2-1	CASSPGQVPYNEQFF
TRBV7-2	TRBJ2-1	CAGSLGGPDEQFF
TRBV4-1	TRBJ2-3	CASSLWIAGGPSDTQYF
TRBV5-1	TRBJ2-7	CASSSGQGDVYEQYF
TRBV5-1	TRBJ2-1	CASNSSSYNEQFF
TRBV3-1	TRBJ1-5	CASSQEGGSNQPQHF
TRBV14	TRBJ2-7	CASSQDNPYEQYF
TRBV4-1	-	CASSQTPVASGSYEQYF
TRBV7-2	TRBJ2-3	CASSLVGWASGTSTRDTQYF
TRBV2	TRBJ1-5	CASKGGRGSNQPQHF
TRBV24-1	TRBJ2-1	CATSDPSGGSSDEQFF
TRBV20-1	TRBJ2-1	CSLSRRRNNEQFF
TRBV5-1	TRBJ2-3	CASSQARGDTDTQYF
TRBV5-1	TRBJ2-2	CASSPRGFERLFSGELFF
TRBV7-2	TRBJ2-3	CASSLTSGRSDTQYF
TRBV2	TRBJ1-2	CASSSEGASYGYTF
TRBV5-1	TRBJ2-3	CASSLGAADTQYF
TRBV5-4	TRBJ2-5	CATANRQDQETKYF